Below, 29 T cell receptor beta chains from the same sample are listed, as sequenced in a study of T cell changes during pregnancy in multiple sclerosis. Data came from immunoSEQ multiplex PCR; TCRdb stores just in-frame clones and leaves some out. In the table there are tens of thousands of clones, around nine tenths of which are singletons. The sample here was CD8+ T cells from peripheral blood mononuclear cells, taken in the third trimester of pregnancy. These receptors originate from a female donor with multiple sclerosis, enrolled in a pregnancy study.

The CDR3 reads CASSQDQGWLEKLFF. As DNA, the CDR3 is TGCGCCAGCAGCCAAGATCAGGGATGGTTGGAAAAACTGTTTTTT. The chain employs TRBV4-3 and TRBJ1-4, with a possible D match to TRBD1 (5 bases). This CDR3 is built from 15 residues. Trimming left V 0 bases short and J 8 bases short, with 13 bases between. Germline V gene data show CDR1 as LGHNA and CDR2 as YSLEER.

J is TRBJ2-1 and V is TRBV15; D is unclear. The CDR3 loop spans 14 amino acids. The germline V gene encodes CDR1 LNHNV and CDR2 YYDKDF (reference sequence). Trimming took 0 bases from V and 6 from J, leaving 9 bases between them. CDR3 in DNA: TGTGCCACCAGCAGAGATCGGCAGGCCAATGAGCAGTTCTTC. Translation gives CATSRDRQANEQFF.

The chain couples TRBV19 to TRBJ2-5; maybe TRBD1 (5 bases). The V gene lost 6 bases and the J gene lost 2 bases, with 10 bases spanning the gap. The germline V gene encodes CDR1 LNHDA and CDR2 SQIVND (reference sequence). This CDR3 spans 13 amino acids. CDR3 nucleotides: TGTGCCAGTAGCTATAAGGGGCAAGAGACCCAGTACTTC. Its protein product is CASSYKGQETQYF.

V usage is TRBV4-3 and J usage is TRBJ2-7, with 9 nucleotides matching TRBD1. Per the germline V gene, CDR1 is LGHNA and CDR2 is YSLEER. V shed 1 base, J shed 4 bases, and the junction held 8 bases outside the gene matches. The CDR3 spans 16 residues. The CDR3 spells CASSQGDQTGGYEQYF. The CDR3 bases are TGCGCCAGCAGCCAAGGGGATCAGACAGGGGGGTACGAGCAGTACTTC.

The rearrangement links TRBV5-8 to TRBJ1-2; unclear D gene. The CDR3 runs to 15 residues. V was cut by 2 bases and J by 2 bases, with 13 bases left in between. Germline V gene sequence: CDR1 SGHTS, CDR2 YDEGEE. CDR3 residues: CASSFLGTSNYGYTF. The CDR3 coding sequence is TGTGCCAGCAGCTTTTTGGGCACTTCAAACTATGGCTACACCTTC. Supplemented by reference TRBV5-8 and TRBJ1-2, the full variable domain reads EAGVTQSPTHLIKTRGQQATLRCSPISGHTSVYWYQQALGLGLQFLLWYDEGEERNRGNFPPRFSGRQFPNYSSELNVNALELEDSALYLCASSFLGTSNYGYTFGSGTRLTVV.

The rearrangement joins TRBV7-3 to TRBJ1-1; D might be TRBD1 (6 bases). The CDR3 sequence is 16 residues long. V lost 5 bases to trimming and J lost 2 bases, with 18 bases between them. Per germline, CDR1 SGHTA and CDR2 FQGTGA. CDR3 amino acids: CASSLGPDRPNTEAFF. CDR3 DNA: TGTGCCAGCAGCCTAGGTCCGGACAGACCAAACACTGAAGCTTTCTTT.

Comment on this clone: Other nucleotide sequences in the sample specify the same CDR3. The chain combines TRBV19 with TRBJ2-2; unclear D gene. Trimming cost V 3 bases and J 1 base, with 9 bases left between them. CDR3 size: 15 residues. CDR1 LNHDA and CDR2 SQIVND come from the germline V gene (reference sequence). The CDR3 reads CASSITGGNTGELFF. In DNA, the CDR3 is TGTGCCAGTAGTATTACGGGTGGGAACACCGGGGAGCTGTTTTTT.

The CDR3 DNA sequence: TGCGCCAGCAGCTTGGAATCGCGGGGGGGCAGTGAAGCTTTCTTT. Translated: CASSLESRGGSEAFF. The gene calls are TRBV5-1 and TRBJ1-1, with TRBD1 as a possible D gene (6 bases). CDR3 length: 15 amino acids. Germline CDR1 is SGHRS and CDR2 is YFSETQ. V was trimmed by 0 bases and J by 7 bases, leaving 16 bases between them.

The chain recombines TRBV15 with TRBJ1-1; D might be TRBD1 (5 bases). The CDR3 runs to 16 residues. V was cut by 0 bases and J by 1 base, with 12 bases left in between. Germline V gives CDR1 LNHNV, CDR2 YYDKDF (reference sequence). The CDR3 loop is CATSRDFGAGNTEAFF. CDR3 bases: TGTGCCACCAGCAGAGATTTTGGGGCAGGGAACACTGAAGCTTTCTTT.

The gene calls are TRBV19 and TRBJ2-1; weak D call: TRBD2 (5 bases). CDR1 and CDR2 (germline): LNHDA, SQIVND (reference sequence). The V gene lost 5 bases and the J gene lost 5 bases, with 16 bases spanning the gap. The CDR3 totals 15 residues. As DNA, the CDR3 is TGTGCCAGTAGTCCGAGGGCTATTCGAAACAATGAGCAGTTCTTC. It codes for CASSPRAIRNNEQFF.

In its sample, this clone was seen once. The chain links TRBV9 to TRBJ1-3; no definite D call. The CDR3 sequence is 16 residues long. Germline V lookup: CDR1 SGDLS, CDR2 YYNGEE. V gave up 4 bases and J gave up 4 bases, with 18 bases separating them. The CDR3 nucleotides are TGTGCCAGCAGCTCTCGGGTGTCGGAGGCGGGAAACACCATATATTTT. It translates to CASSSRVSEAGNTIYF. Looking up the rest from reference TRBV9 and TRBJ1-3 gives the full variable domain: DSGVTQTPKHLITATGQRVTLRCSPRSGDLSVYWYQQSLDQGLQFLIQYYNGEERAKGNILERFSAQQFPDLHSELNLSSLELGDSALYFCASSSRVSEAGNTIYFGEGSWLTVV.

This clone was seen once. The gene calls are TRBV6-1 and TRBJ1-5, with D tentatively TRBD1 (5 bases). This CDR3 has 14 amino acids. Looked up from germline, CDR1 is MNHNS and CDR2 is SASEGT. V was pared by 0 bases and J by 6 bases, with 9 bases between. CDR3 in amino acids: CASSEAREGQPQHF. The CDR3 DNA sequence: TGTGCCAGCAGTGAAGCCAGGGAAGGTCAGCCCCAGCATTTT.

The chain carries TRBV7-2 and TRBJ2-7; TRBD2 might be the D (6 bases). Germline V lookup: CDR1 SGHTA, CDR2 FQGNSA. The CDR3 loop spans 14 amino acids. V gave up 1 base and J gave up 3 bases, with 10 bases separating them. CDR3 coding DNA: TGTGCCAGCAGCTTAGGAGCGGGTTTCTACGAGCAGTACTTC. Translating gives CASSLGAGFYEQYF.

The rearrangement uses TRBV29-1 and TRBJ2-1, with 13 bases identical to TRBD2. Trimming took 7 bases from V and 7 from J; bases not matched to a gene: 4. The CDR3 consists of 13 residues. Per the germline V gene, CDR1 is SQVTM and CDR2 is ANQGSEA. CDR3 sequence: CSGGLAGVNEQFF. CDR3 DNA: TGCAGCGGTGGACTAGCGGGGGTTAATGAGCAGTTCTTC.

The chain recombines TRBV6-1 with TRBJ2-7; 9 bases are shared with TRBD1. Germline assignment: CDR1 MNHNS and CDR2 SASEGT. The CDR3 totals 14 residues. The J segment lost 4 bases and the V segment lost 5 bases, leaving 6 bases of the junction unmatched. Here the CDR3 reads CASSPGTGIYEQYF. Here the CDR3 DNA reads TGTGCCAGCAGTCCCGGGACAGGGATATACGAGCAGTACTTC.

The rearrangement joins TRBV29-1 to TRBJ2-7; D perhaps matches TRBD1 (5 bases). This CDR3 spans 12 amino acids. V was clipped by 6 bases and J by 1 base, with 10 bases between them. Germline V gene sequence: CDR1 SQVTM, CDR2 ANQGSEA. In DNA form, the CDR3 reads TGCAGCGTAGGGGCCAGATCCTACGAGCAGTACTTC. Encoded protein: CSVGARSYEQYF.

CDR3 sequence (DNA): TGTGCCAGCAGTTTATGGGGACAGGGGGAGAAAGAGACCCAGTACTTC. This sequence encodes CASSLWGQGEKETQYF. This chain uses TRBV27 with TRBJ2-5; 11 bases agree with TRBD1. J was trimmed by 3 bases and V by 1 base; bases with no gene match: 4. There are 16 residues in the CDR3. CDR1 and CDR2 (germline): MNHEY, SMNVEV (reference sequence).

This sequence joins TRBV6-5 and TRBJ1-2, with 9 nucleotides matching TRBD1. The germline V gene encodes CDR1 MNHEY and CDR2 SVGAGI. The CDR3 is 13 residues long. V shed 5 bases, J shed 8 bases, and the junction held 6 bases outside the gene matches. The CDR3 reads CASSQQGAWGYTF. CDR3 DNA: TGTGCCAGCAGTCAACAGGGGGCTTGGGGCTACACCTTC.

In DNA form, the CDR3 reads TGCGCCAGCAGCCAAGATCGTGAGGATATCGGGAACACTGAAGCTTTCTTT. It encodes CASSQDREDIGNTEAFF. This chain links TRBV4-3 with TRBJ1-1, with D unresolved. In germline, CDR1 is LGHNA, CDR2 YSLEER. The CDR3 is 17 amino acids. V dropped 0 bases and J dropped 1 base, with 15 bases sitting between them.

This clone was counted once. The chain joins TRBV7-9 to TRBJ2-1, with D perhaps TRBD1 (5 bases). The CDR3 extends over 12 amino acids. Germline CDR1 reads SEHNR; CDR2 reads FQNEAQ (reference sequence). Trimming took off 3 bases at V and 9 bases at J, with 9 bases between the two ends. CDR3 sequence: CASSFSGFEQFF. Written as DNA, the CDR3 is TGTGCCAGCAGCTTCTCAGGGTTTGAGCAGTTCTTC.

The genes are TRBV10-1 and TRBJ2-1; 8 bases map to TRBD1. The CDR3 covers 17 residues. The V gene end was trimmed by 0 bases and the J gene end by 2 bases; junction bases not matched to a gene: 6. CDR1 WNHNN and CDR2 SYGVQD come from the germline V gene (reference sequence). The CDR3 loop reads CASSESTGQVTYNEQFF. The CDR3 nucleotides are TGCGCCAGCAGTGAGTCGACGGGACAGGTAACCTACAATGAGCAGTTCTTC.

The rearrangement joins TRBV27 to TRBJ2-1, with 12 bases that match TRBD2. This CDR3 comprises 14 residues. With V trimmed by 5 bases and J by 8 bases, 4 bases remained unmatched. Germline-derived CDR1 and CDR2 are MNHEY and SMNVEV (reference sequence). This CDR3 is CASSPSGRGDEQFF. CDR3 in DNA: TGTGCCAGCAGTCCTAGCGGGAGGGGGGATGAGCAGTTCTTC.

The chain uses TRBV4-2 and TRBJ2-1, with TRBD2 as a possible D gene (7 bases). CDR1 and CDR2 from the germline V gene are LGHNA and YNFKEQ. This CDR3 contains 17 residues. V lost 0 bases and J 2 bases, leaving 14 bases between the germline ends. Here the CDR3 reads CASSQESGGQAYNEQFF. The CDR3 DNA reads as TGTGCCAGCAGCCAAGAATCGGGGGGCCAAGCCTACAATGAGCAGTTCTTC.

This clone showed up just once. J is TRBJ2-3 and V is TRBV10-2; 13 positions agree with TRBD2. Germline V CDR1 and CDR2: WSHSY, SAAADI. J gave up 3 bases and V 8 bases, and 2 bases lay outside the gene matches. The length of the CDR3 is 14 residues. The CDR3 loop reads CASQTSGRTDTQYF. Written as DNA, the CDR3 is TGCGCCAGCCAGACTAGCGGGAGGACAGATACGCAGTATTTT.

This chain joins TRBV6-1 and TRBJ1-5, with 9 bases aligning to TRBD1. The CDR3 has 13 amino acids. The ends lost 6 bases at V and 6 bases at J; junction bases unmatched: 3. Germline CDR1 is MNHNS and CDR2 is SASEGT. The CDR3 spells CASRQGAPQPQHF. The CDR3 DNA reads TGTGCCAGCAGACAGGGGGCACCTCAGCCCCAGCATTTT.

This chain uses TRBV10-3 with TRBJ2-1, with 7 bases lining up with TRBD2. The J segment lost 0 bases and the V segment lost 4 bases, leaving 3 bases of the junction unmatched. Germline V gives CDR1 ENHRY, CDR2 SYGVKD. The CDR3 has 15 amino acids. The DNA of the CDR3 is TGTGCCATCAGTGTAGGCGGGAGCTCCTACAATGAGCAGTTCTTC. Translating gives CAISVGGSSYNEQFF.

This clone was recorded only once. The V call is TRBV4-3, the J call TRBJ1-2, with a possible D match to TRBD1 (5 bases). This CDR3 has 13 amino acids. Germline values: CDR1 LGHNA, CDR2 YSLEER. Trimming removed 1 base at V and 3 bases at J, with 6 bases between. CDR3 sequence: CASSQGGDYGYTF. The CDR3 bases are TGCGCCAGCAGCCAAGGGGGGGACTATGGCTACACCTTC.

The chain couples TRBV15 to TRBJ2-5, with 7 bases that match TRBD1. The V segment lost 5 bases and the J segment 11 bases; nucleotides outside the gene matches: 5. The CDR3 has 11 residues. Germline-derived CDR1 and CDR2 are LNHNV and YYDKDF (reference sequence). CDR3 nucleotides: TGTGCCACCAGCGGTACGGGACAGCAGTACTTC. It specifies CATSGTGQQYF.

The V gene is TRBV7-9, the J gene TRBJ2-3, with 8 bases fitting TRBD2. V shed 4 bases, J shed 2 bases, and the junction held 11 bases outside the gene matches. Germline lookup yields CDR1 SEHNR and CDR2 FQNEAQ (reference sequence). The CDR3 runs to 17 residues. Here the CDR3 DNA reads TGTGCCAGCAGCTCGCCCACCGGGAGGGAGCCCACAGATACGCAGTATTTT. Translating it yields CASSSPTGREPTDTQYF.